These T cell receptor beta chains were read from a single sample in a study of T cells in Graves' hyperthyroidism and ophthalmopathy. TCRdb reanalysed the multiplex PCR reads using MiXCR and keeps one entry per CDR3 protein. Of some 510,000 distinct CDR3 sequences in the sample, 20% were seen once. What was sequenced was blood. The receptors were sampled from a young man with Graves' hyperthyroidism. CDR3s include the opening cysteine and the closing phenylalanine or tryptophan. The D gene is left open where the match is weak. For some rows the clone size is stated as once, few or many, or as a class when expanded; others skip it.

j_call,clone_size,v_call,d_call,cdr3_nt,cdr3_aa
TRBJ1-5,many,TRBV10-1,.,TGCGCCAGCAGTGGATTAGGGGGGATTTCGAGCAATCAGCCCCAGCATTTT,CASSGLGGISSNQPQHF
TRBJ1-1,many,TRBV24-1,.,TGTGCCACCAGTGATTTGACTGAAGCTTTCTTT,CATSDLTEAFF
TRBJ2-7,many,TRBV2,.,TGTGCCAGCAGTGAAGCGCTAGGGGGACCCGACGAGCAGTACTTC,CASSEALGGPDEQYF
TRBJ1-1,many,TRBV19,.,TGTGCCAGTAGATGGACAGAAAGAAACACTGAAGCTTTCTTT,CASRWTERNTEAFF
TRBJ2-7,.,TRBV19,TRBD1,TGTGCCGTTAGGGGGCTCTTGGAGGACGAGCAGTACTTC,CAVRGLLEDEQYF
TRBJ2-7,many,TRBV20-1,TRBD2,TGCAGTGCTAGATCTAGCGGGGGAGCGTACGAGCAGTACTTC,CSARSSGGAYEQYF
TRBJ1-1,many,TRBV19,.,TGTGCCAGTTCCCCCCCGTTCAGGTTGGACACTGAAGCTTTCTTT,CASSPPFRLDTEAFF
TRBJ2-5,.,TRBV28,.,TGTGCCAGCAGAGCCAGAGGGACCCAGTACTTC,CASRARGTQYF
TRBJ1-5,many,TRBV28,.,TGTGCCAGCAGTTCACAGGTGGGGAAGGGCGAAAAACAGCCCCAGCATTTT,CASSSQVGKGEKQPQHF
TRBJ1-1,many,TRBV28,.,TGTGCCAGCAGGGCGCCCGGGGGCACTGAAGCTTTCTTT,CASRAPGGTEAFF
TRBJ1-1,.,TRBV5-1,.,TGCGCCAGCAGCTCCTCCGGACGGACTGAAGCTTTCTTT,CASSSSGRTEAFF
TRBJ2-2,.,TRBV15,.,TGTGCCACCAGCAGGCAGGGAGCAGGGGCGGCCGGGGAGCTGTTTTTT,CATSRQGAGAAGELFF
TRBJ1-6,many,TRBV12-3/TRBV12-4,.,TGTGCCAGCAGTTCGTCATCCTATAATTCACCCCTCCACTTT,CASSSSSYNSPLHF
TRBJ1-1,many,TRBV6-1,TRBD1,TGTGCCAGCAGCTGGGACAGCCTGAACGAAGCTTTCTTT,CASSWDSLNEAFF
TRBJ1-2,many,TRBV24-1,.,TGTGCCACCAGCCAGGGAGACTTCCACTATGGCTACACCTTC,CATSQGDFHYGYTF
TRBJ1-2,many,TRBV30,.,TGTGCCTGGAGTGTAAACCTGAAAAGGACGGGCTATGGCTACACCTTC,CAWSVNLKRTGYGYTF
TRBJ2-2,many,TRBV27,.,TGTGCCAGCAGTTTAGTTCTGGCCGGGGAGCTGTTTTTT,CASSLVLAGELFF
TRBJ1-6,.,TRBV25-1,TRBD1,TGTGCCAGCAGTGGCGGGACAGGGAAAAATTCACCCCTCCACTTT,CASSGGTGKNSPLHF
TRBJ2-5,once,TRBV9,.,TGTGCCAGCAGCGCCTACCTGGGAGGGGGAGAGACCCAGTACTTC,CASSAYLGGGETQYF
TRBJ1-5,.,TRBV24-1,.,TGTGCCACCAGTTACGGGAACAATCAGCCCCAGCATTTT,CATSYGNNQPQHF
TRBJ1-6,.,TRBV3-1,TRBD1,TGTGCCAGCAGCCAGGGAGGGGGACAGGGCGTATCACCCCTCCACTTT,CASSQGGGQGVSPLHF
TRBJ2-7,many,TRBV27,.,TGTGCCAGCAGTTCCCGTCCGGACGAGCAGTACTTC,CASSSRPDEQYF
TRBJ1-2,many,TRBV11-1,.,TGTGCCAGCAGCAGCCCAGAACAGTCAGCAGGCTATGGCTACACCTTC,CASSSPEQSAGYGYTF
TRBJ2-2,.,TRBV9,.,TGTGCCAGCAGCGGTGAGGACGGACTGAACACCGGGGAGCTGTTTTTT,CASSGEDGLNTGELFF
TRBJ2-2,many,TRBV24-1,.,TGTGCCACCAGTGTTCCGGGGACAATGAACACCGGGGAGCTGTTTTTT,CATSVPGTMNTGELFF
TRBJ1-1,.,TRBV6-5,.,TGTGCCAGCAGTTACGGGTCTTTCGCAGCTTCCACTGAAGCTTTCTTT,CASSYGSFAASTEAFF
TRBJ1-5,many,TRBV28,.,TGTGCCAGCAGTTCTAGGGCGAGCAATCAGCCCCAGCATTTT,CASSSRASNQPQHF
TRBJ1-2,many,TRBV7-9,.,TGTGCCAGCAGCTTAGTTCTGGTTGGGCTTGGCTACACCTTC,CASSLVLVGLGYTF
TRBJ1-1,many,TRBV27,.,TGTGCCAGCAGCCCGAGGGGTAACCTCATGAACACTGAAGCTTTCTTT,CASSPRGNLMNTEAFF
TRBJ2-7,few,TRBV6-1,.,TGTGCCAGCAGTGAAGCACCCAGGGTCCCCTACGAGCAGTACTTC,CASSEAPRVPYEQYF
TRBJ1-3,few,TRBV7-2,.,TGTGCCAGCAGCACGTCGGGGGCCTCTGGAAACACCATATATTTT,CASSTSGASGNTIYF
TRBJ1-1,many,TRBV19,.,TGTGCCAGTGGGGGACGTATGAACACTGAAGCTTTCTTT,CASGGRMNTEAFF
TRBJ1-1,many,TRBV12-3/TRBV12-4,.,TGTGCCAGCAGTTTTGGTGGGGCCACTGAAGCTTTCTTT,CASSFGGATEAFF
TRBJ1-6,many,TRBV6-1,TRBD1,TGTGCCAGCGCTATAACAGGGGTTGATAATTCACCCCTCCACTTT,CASAITGVDNSPLHF
TRBJ1-5,few,TRBV4-1,.,TGCGCCAGCAGCCACGGTGGCGGGGAAAGTCAGCCCCAGCATTTT,CASSHGGGESQPQHF
TRBJ1-3,few,TRBV12-3/TRBV12-4,.,TGTGCCAGCAGTTTATGGGGTGGAAACACCATATATTTT,CASSLWGGNTIYF
TRBJ2-5,many,TRBV6-5,.,TGTGCCAGCAGTTACACCGCCCCGCGACGAGGAGAGACCCAGTACTTC,CASSYTAPRRGETQYF
TRBJ2-7,.,TRBV7-9,TRBD2,TGTGCCAGCGCGGGGCCTAGCGGGAACTGGGAGCAGTACTTC,CASAGPSGNWEQYF
TRBJ2-7,.,TRBV12-3/TRBV12-4,TRBD2,TGTGCCAGCAGTAGGCGGGGACTAGATGTCTTCTACGAGCAGTACTTC,CASSRRGLDVFYEQYF
TRBJ1-2,.,TRBV12-3/TRBV12-4,.,TGTGCCAGCAGTTTAGCACAGCACTATGGCTACACCTTC,CASSLAQHYGYTF
TRBJ1-1,few,TRBV29-1,TRBD1,TGCAGCGTTGAGGAGACAGGGAGGCGTGAAGCTTTCTTT,CSVEETGRREAFF